One T cell receptor (beta chain) is described in this entry. These data are taken from a study of blood T cell repertoires in COVID-19. In the study overall: The United States, Italy and Spain supplied acute and convalescent COVID-19 samples.

Per the germline V gene, CDR1 is SQVTM and CDR2 is ANQGSEA. Deletions cut 6 bases from V and 4 bases from J, with 13 bases between. The CDR3 length is 13 residues. As originally analysed: Amplified reference gene primers provided the basis for estimating nucleated cell counts. The data were produced by immunoSEQ multiplex PCR, yet TCRdb's version contains in-frame clones alone and is incomplete. V, J and clone size are taken as reported in that table, and D and trimming were inferred from the DNA itself. This sample has a few hundred thousand clones; about 80% occur once, and the top ten carry 2% to 2.5%.

The clonotype originates from a woman aged 55-70 years with acute or convalescent COVID-19. The chain uses TRBV29-1 and TRBJ1-3, with a weak D call TRBD1 (5 bases). Sequences were obtained from peripheral blood. In nucleotides, the CDR3 is TGCAGCGTCGGGGGAGTGTGGGGAAACACCATATATTTT. This codes for CSVGGVWGNTIYF.